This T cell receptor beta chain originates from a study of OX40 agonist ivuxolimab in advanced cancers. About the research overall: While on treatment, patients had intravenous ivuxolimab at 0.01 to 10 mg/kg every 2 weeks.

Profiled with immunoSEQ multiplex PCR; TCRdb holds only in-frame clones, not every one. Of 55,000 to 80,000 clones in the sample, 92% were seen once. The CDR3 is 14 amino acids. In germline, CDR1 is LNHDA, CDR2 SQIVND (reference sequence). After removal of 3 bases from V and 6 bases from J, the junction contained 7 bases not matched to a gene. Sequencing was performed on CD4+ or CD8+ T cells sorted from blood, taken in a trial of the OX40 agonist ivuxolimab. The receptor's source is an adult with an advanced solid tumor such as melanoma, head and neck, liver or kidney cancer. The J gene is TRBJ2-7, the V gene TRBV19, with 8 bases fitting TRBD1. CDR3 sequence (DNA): TGTGCCAGTAGTATCCAGGGGGCGAGGGGCGAGCAGTACTTC. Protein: CASSIQGARGEQYF.